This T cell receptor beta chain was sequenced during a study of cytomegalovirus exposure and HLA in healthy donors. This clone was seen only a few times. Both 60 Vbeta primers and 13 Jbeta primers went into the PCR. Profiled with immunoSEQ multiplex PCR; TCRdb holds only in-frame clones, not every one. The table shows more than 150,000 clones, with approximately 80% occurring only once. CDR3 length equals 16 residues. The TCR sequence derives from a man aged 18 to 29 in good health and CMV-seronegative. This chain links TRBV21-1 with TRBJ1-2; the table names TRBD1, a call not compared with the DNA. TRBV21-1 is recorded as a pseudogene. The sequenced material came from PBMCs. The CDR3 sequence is CASSRESREGPYGYTF. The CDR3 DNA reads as TGTGCCAGCAGCCGAGAGAGCAGGGAAGGCCCCTATGGCTACACCTTC.